These 28 T cell receptor beta chains originate from one sample sequenced in a study of T cells after posttransplantation cyclophosphamide. Clones were read by immunoSEQ multiplex PCR, and TCRdb kept only the in-frame ones, dropping some. The data contain about 22,000 clones, 80% to 90% of them singletons. Cyclophosphamide on days +3 and +4 followed busulfan-fludarabine conditioning and a marrow graft. Sequences were derived from PBMCs, sampled after allogeneic stem cell transplant with posttransplant cyclophosphamide. The receptors stem from a female patient between 25 and 45 years old who received an allogeneic stem cell transplant from an unrelated donor, was CMV-positive, and had no GVHD. Some of the T cells may derive from the graft donor.

V usage is TRBV6-5 and J usage is TRBJ1-2; TRBD1 aligns across 10 bases. Germline-derived CDR1 and CDR2 are MNHEY and SVGAGI. This CDR3 contains 14 residues. V was pared by 7 bases and J by 4 bases, with 6 bases of the junction left unmatched. DNA of the CDR3: TGTGCCAGCACCAGACAGGGGGCAGGCTATGGCTACACCTTC. Amino acids: CASTRQGAGYGYTF.

The rearrangement uses TRBV11-3 and TRBJ2-7; 8 nucleotides align to TRBD1. Germline CDR1 is SGHNT and CDR2 is YENEEA. This CDR3 is built from 11 residues. V trimming: 8 bases; J trimming: 3 bases; junction bases outside the gene matches: 0. The DNA of the CDR3 is TGTGCCAGCGACAGGGGCTACGAGCAGTACTTC. Encoded protein: CASDRGYEQYF.

The chain recombines TRBV5-1 with TRBJ1-2, with a possible D match to TRBD1 (6 bases). Germline V gene sequence: CDR1 SGHRS, CDR2 YFSETQ. Trimming left V 0 bases short and J 5 bases short, with 8 bases between. This CDR3 comprises 13 residues. CDR3 nucleotide sequence: TGCGCCAGCAGCTTGGGGACAGCTTATGGCTACACCTTC. It encodes CASSLGTAYGYTF. The variable domain in full, completed from reference TRBV5-1 and TRBJ1-2, reads KAGVTQTPRYLIKTRGQQVTLSCSPISGHRSVSWYQQTPGQGLQFLFEYFSETQRNKGNFPGRFSGRQFSNSRSEMNVSTLELGDSALYLCASSLGTAYGYTFGSGTRLTVV.

The V and J genes are TRBV5-1 and TRBJ2-7; the D gene is possibly TRBD1 (5 bases). The germline CDR1 and CDR2 sequences are SGHRS and YFSETQ. Trimming took off 4 bases at V and 3 bases at J, with 11 bases between the two ends. This CDR3 spans 13 amino acids. CDR3 nucleotide sequence: TGCGCCAGCAGCCTGGATCAGGGCTACGAGCAGTACTTC. As protein: CASSLDQGYEQYF.

V usage is TRBV7-8 and J usage is TRBJ2-7; weak D call: TRBD1 (6 bases). The CDR3 contains 17 residues. Germline V gives CDR1 SGHVS, CDR2 FQNEAQ. V shed 2 bases and J shed 2 bases, with 19 bases lying between them. As DNA, the CDR3 is TGTGCCAGCAGCTTAAATACTTTCAGGACAGCGGCCTACGAGCAGTACTTC. Its translation: CASSLNTFRTAAYEQYF. The variable domain in full, with the rest retrieved from reference TRBV7-8 and TRBJ2-7, is GAGVSQSPRYKVAKRGQDVALRCDPISGHVSLFWYQQALGQGPEFLTYFQNEAQLDKSGLPSDRFFAERPEGSVSTLKIQRTQQEDSAVYLCASSLNTFRTAAYEQYFGPGTRLTVT.

The chain joins TRBV5-6 to TRBJ1-4; possibly TRBD1 for D (6 bases). The CDR3 is made up of 14 amino acids. V lost 0 bases and J 10 bases, leaving 13 bases between the germline ends. CDR1 is SGHDT and CDR2 is YYEEEE in the germline V gene. CDR3 sequence: CASSLGSQGRKLFF. CDR3 nucleotide sequence: TGTGCCAGCAGCTTGGGCTCACAGGGACGAAAACTGTTTTTT. The full variable domain, its missing parts supplied by reference TRBV5-6 and TRBJ1-4, is DAGVTQSPTHLIKTRGQQVTLRCSPKSGHDTVSWYQQALGQGPQFIFQYYEEEERQRGNFPDRFSGHQFPNYSSELNVNALLLGDSALYLCASSLGSQGRKLFFGSGTQLSVL.

As DNA, the CDR3 is TGCGCCAGCAGTGAGTGGACAGGGACGGAGCAGTTCTTC. It translates to CASSEWTGTEQFF. The genes are TRBV10-1 and TRBJ2-1, with 8 bases aligning to TRBD1. CDR3 length equals 13 residues. Germline trimming cut 1 base from V and 10 bases from J; bases unmatched to any gene: 3. CDR1 and CDR2 (germline): WNHNN, SYGVQD (reference sequence).

The chain joins TRBV10-2 to TRBJ1-5, with a tentative D call TRBD1 (6 bases). The ends were cut back, 0 bases at V and 5 bases at J, with 23 bases in the middle. This CDR3 is built from 19 residues. Germline CDR1 WSHSY, CDR2 SAAADI. The CDR3 nucleotides are TGCGCCAGCAGTGAGTCGATTTCCGCAGGGGCAGTTAACCATCAGCCCCAGCATTTT. It is translated as CASSESISAGAVNHQPQHF.

The rearrangement uses TRBV30 and TRBJ2-5; possible D gene TRBD2, 6 bases. There are 18 residues in the CDR3. V dropped 0 bases and J dropped 0 bases, with 20 bases sitting between them. Per germline, CDR1 GTSNPN and CDR2 SVGIG (reference sequence). CDR3 DNA sequence: TGTGCCTGGAGTGTAGGGAGGTGGTCTTCTGAAGACCAAGAGACCCAGTACTTC. It specifies CAWSVGRWSSEDQETQYF. Variable domain in full (rest from reference TRBV30 and TRBJ2-5): SQTIHQWPATLVQPVGSPLSLECTVEGTSNPNLYWYRQAAGRGLQLLFYSVGIGQISSEVPQNLSASRPQDRQFILSSKKLLLSDSGFYLCAWSVGRWSSEDQETQYFGPGTRLLVL.

The chain recombines TRBV30 with TRBJ1-1; perhaps TRBD1 as D (6 bases). CDR3 length: 14 amino acids. Germline CDR1 reads GTSNPN; CDR2 reads SVGIG (reference sequence). V lost 3 bases and J lost 0, with 11 bases in between. CDR3 protein: CAWRRTVMNTEAFF. DNA of the CDR3: TGTGCCTGGAGAAGGACAGTCATGAACACTGAAGCTTTCTTT.

The J gene is TRBJ1-5, the V gene TRBV7-8, with 7 bases matching TRBD1. This CDR3 contains 16 residues. The V gene's germline CDR1 is SGHVS and CDR2 FQNEAQ. The V segment lost 5 bases and the J segment 5 bases; nucleotides outside the gene matches: 12. CDR3 DNA sequence: TGTGCCAGCAGCCCGCCGGGACAGAATATTTATCAGCCCCAGCATTTT. Amino acids: CASSPPGQNIYQPQHF.

Comment on this clone: Different DNA sequences within this sample yield the same CDR3. The V and J genes are TRBV9 and TRBJ2-7; no clear D gene. From germline, CDR1 is SGDLS and CDR2 YYNGEE. The V end was cut by 0 bases, the J end by 0 bases, with 4 bases between. CDR3 length equals 13 residues. The CDR3 reads CASSVGVSYEQYF. For the CDR3, the DNA is TGTGCCAGCAGCGTAGGAGTCTCCTACGAGCAGTACTTC.

A single count supports this clone. V is TRBV4-1 and J is TRBJ2-7; D might be TRBD1 (7 bases). The CDR3 spans 16 residues. V shed 4 bases and J shed 1 base, with 17 bases lying between them. Germline lookup yields CDR1 MGHRA and CDR2 YSYEKL. The chain's CDR3 is CASSPRGTAYSYEQYF. As DNA, the CDR3 is TGCGCCAGCAGCCCCCGCGGGACAGCTTATTCCTACGAGCAGTACTTC.

This clone was observed a single time. The rearrangement links TRBV10-1 to TRBJ1-2; D is unclear. Germline V gene lookup returns CDR1 WNHNN and CDR2 SYGVQD (reference sequence). V was trimmed by 2 bases and J by 4 bases, leaving 8 bases between them. The CDR3 covers 13 residues. The CDR3 loop is CASSETRFYGYTF. CDR3 bases: TGCGCCAGCAGTGAGACCAGGTTCTATGGCTACACCTTC.

The CDR3, as DNA: TGTGCCAGCAGCGTAGCCTACAGGGGTGAGACCCAGTACTTC. This codes for CASSVAYRGETQYF. The chain combines TRBV9 with TRBJ2-5, with 7 nucleotides matching TRBD1. The CDR3 contains 14 residues. V trimming: 0 bases; J trimming: 5 bases; junction bases outside the gene matches: 4. The germline CDR1 and CDR2 sequences are SGDLS and YYNGEE.

V and J are TRBV7-8 and TRBJ2-3; possibly TRBD2 for D (5 bases). CDR1 is SGHVS, CDR2 FQNEAQ, per germline. V was pared by 1 base and J by 1 base, with 12 bases between. CDR3 length equals 16 residues. CDR3 sequence (DNA): TGTGCCAGCAGCTTAGGCGCCGGGGTGGGCACAGATACGCAGTATTTT. It codes for CASSLGAGVGTDTQYF.

This chain connects TRBV2 to TRBJ2-5; D perhaps matches TRBD2 (5 bases). Germline V CDR1 and CDR2: SNHLY, FYNNEI. Trimming shortened V by 2 bases and J by 1 base, and 8 bases separated the two germline ends. The CDR3 consists of 14 residues. In nucleotides, the CDR3 is TGTGCCAGCAGTGAATGGCGGGCCCAAGAGACCCAGTACTTC. Translated, it gives CASSEWRAQETQYF. The full variable domain, in which reference TRBV2 and TRBJ2-5 provide the parts outside the CDR3, is EPEVTQTPSHQVTQMGQEVILRCVPISNHLYFYWYRQILGQKVEFLVSFYNNEISEKSEIFDDQFSVERPDGSNFTLKIRSTKLEDSAMYFCASSEWRAQETQYFGPGTRLLVL.

This rearrangement joins TRBV6-6 to TRBJ1-3, with 8 bases identical to TRBD1. The CDR3 contains 16 residues. Per germline, CDR1 MNHNY and CDR2 SVGAGI (reference sequence). V shed 2 bases, J shed 2 bases, and the junction held 5 bases outside the gene matches. CDR3 DNA sequence: TGTGCCAGCAGTTACCCGGGACAGGACACTGGAAACACCATATATTTT. Encoded protein: CASSYPGQDTGNTIYF.

This sequence joins TRBV7-8 and TRBJ2-5; 13 positions agree with TRBD2. This CDR3 has 15 amino acids. Unmatched junction bases numbered 2, after V lost 2 bases and J lost 5 bases. The germline gives CDR1 SGHVS, CDR2 FQNEAQ. The CDR3, as DNA: TGTGCCAGCAGCTTAACTAGCGGGGGGGGTGAGACCCAGTACTTC. Translated, it gives CASSLTSGGGETQYF.

The chain carries TRBV6-6 and TRBJ2-7; D remains unclear. The V end lost 0 bases, the J end lost 5 bases, and 11 bases lay between the germline ends. Germline V CDR1 and CDR2: MNHNY, SVGAGI (reference sequence). This CDR3 comprises 14 residues. The CDR3 bases are TGTGCCAGCAGTTACTCGACTGTTCGCCACGAGCAGTACTTC. It is translated as CASSYSTVRHEQYF.

Within the sample, this clone is medium-sized. The chain joins TRBV6-1 to TRBJ1-1; maybe TRBD1 (6 bases). Trimming left V 2 bases short and J 2 bases short, with 9 bases between. The V gene's germline CDR1 is MNHNS and CDR2 SASEGT. The CDR3 sequence is 14 residues long. The CDR3 sequence: CASSERTENTEAFF. The CDR3 DNA is TGTGCCAGCAGTGAAAGGACAGAAAACACTGAAGCTTTCTTT.

The chain uses TRBV6-5 and TRBJ2-7; unclear D gene. Germline lookup yields CDR1 MNHEY and CDR2 SVGAGI. The CDR3 contains 16 residues. The ends were cut back, 0 bases at V and 1 base at J, with 13 bases in the middle. For the CDR3, the DNA is TGTGCCAGCAGTTACTCGGGCGTCTTCGTTTCCTACGAGCAGTACTTC. Protein product: CASSYSGVFVSYEQYF.

The chain couples TRBV6-5 to TRBJ1-3; D remains unclear. Looked up from germline, CDR1 is MNHEY and CDR2 is SVGAGI. CDR3 length: 15 amino acids. Trimming left V 10 bases short and J 5 bases short, with 21 bases between. CDR3 DNA sequence: TGTGCCACCACGATGAGTCAGGCGTTGCGAAACACCATATATTTT. Protein product: CATTMSQALRNTIYF.

This chain connects TRBV28 to TRBJ1-6; D is undetermined. Germline V gene sequence: CDR1 MDHEN, CDR2 SYDVKM. V was pared by 2 bases and J by 2 bases, with 19 bases between. This CDR3 is 19 amino acids long. CDR3 residues: CASSLLSLRTGAYNSPLHF. DNA of the CDR3: TGTGCCAGCAGTTTACTGAGTTTGCGGACGGGAGCCTATAATTCACCCCTCCACTTT.

The gene calls are TRBV7-3 and TRBJ1-1, with TRBD1 matching over 9 bases. The junction had 6 bases not matched to a gene; V was cut back by 5 bases and J by 11 bases. From germline, CDR1 is SGHTA and CDR2 FQGTGA. The CDR3 has 12 residues. CDR3 DNA: TGTGCCAGCAGCCCGGGGACAGGGAGTGCTTTCTTT. Its translation is CASSPGTGSAFF.

Only a few counts were recorded for this clone. The chain combines TRBV5-6 with TRBJ1-5; perhaps TRBD1 as D (5 bases). Trimming shortened V by 1 base and J by 7 bases, and 21 bases separated the two germline ends. Germline loops: CDR1 SGHDT, CDR2 YYEEEE. The CDR3 is made up of 17 amino acids. CDR3 amino acids: CASSLSGQWRDEQPQHF. Here the CDR3 DNA reads TGTGCCAGCAGCTTGAGCGGCCAGTGGAGGGACGAACAGCCCCAGCATTTT.

The chain carries TRBV6-6 and TRBJ1-2; D call uncertain. V lost 9 bases and J lost 7, with 9 bases in between. The CDR3 consists of 10 residues. Looked up from germline, CDR1 is MNHNY and CDR2 is SVGAGI (reference sequence). The CDR3 here is CASLSVGYTF. The CDR3 DNA sequence: TGTGCCAGTCTCTCGGTTGGCTACACCTTC.

The chain couples TRBV30 to TRBJ1-1; the D gene is possibly TRBD1 (6 bases). Per germline, CDR1 GTSNPN and CDR2 SVGIG (reference sequence). This CDR3 contains 14 residues. V gave up 0 bases and J gave up 6 bases, with 14 bases separating them. In DNA form, the CDR3 reads TGTGCCTGGAGTGTACGAGGGGGATCGGCTGAAGCTTTCTTT. Translation: CAWSVRGGSAEAFF. Based on the CDR3 plus reference TRBV30 and TRBJ1-1, the full variable domain is SQTIHQWPATLVQPVGSPLSLECTVEGTSNPNLYWYRQAAGRGLQLLFYSVGIGQISSEVPQNLSASRPQDRQFILSSKKLLLSDSGFYLCAWSVRGGSAEAFFGQGTRLTVV.